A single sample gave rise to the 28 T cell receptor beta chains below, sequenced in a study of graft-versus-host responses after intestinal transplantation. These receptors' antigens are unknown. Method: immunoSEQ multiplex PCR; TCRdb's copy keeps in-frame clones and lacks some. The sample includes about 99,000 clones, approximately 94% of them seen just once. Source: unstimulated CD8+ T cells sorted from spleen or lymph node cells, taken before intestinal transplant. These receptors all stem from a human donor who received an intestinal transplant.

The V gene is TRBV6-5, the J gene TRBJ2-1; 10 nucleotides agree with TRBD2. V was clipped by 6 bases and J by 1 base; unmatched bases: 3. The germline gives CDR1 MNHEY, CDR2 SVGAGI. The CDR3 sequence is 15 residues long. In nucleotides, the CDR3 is TGTGCCAGCAGAGGACTAGCGGTGTCCTACAATGAGCAGTTCTTC. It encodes CASRGLAVSYNEQFF.

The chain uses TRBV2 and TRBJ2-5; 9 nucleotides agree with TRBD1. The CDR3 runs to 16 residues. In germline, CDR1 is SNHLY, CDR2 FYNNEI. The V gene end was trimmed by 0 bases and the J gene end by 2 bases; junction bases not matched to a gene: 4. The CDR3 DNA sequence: TGTGCCAGCAGTGAAGCCCTTGGACAGGGGCAAGAGACCCAGTACTTC. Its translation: CASSEALGQGQETQYF. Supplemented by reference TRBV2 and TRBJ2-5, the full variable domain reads EPEVTQTPSHQVTQMGQEVILRCVPISNHLYFYWYRQILGQKVEFLVSFYNNEISEKSEIFDDQFSVERPDGSNFTLKIRSTKLEDSAMYFCASSEALGQGQETQYFGPGTRLLVL.

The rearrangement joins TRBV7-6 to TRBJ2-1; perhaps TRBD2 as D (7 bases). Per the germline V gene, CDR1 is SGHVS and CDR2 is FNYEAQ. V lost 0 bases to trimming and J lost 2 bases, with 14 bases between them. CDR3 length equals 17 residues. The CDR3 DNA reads TGTGCCAGCAGCTTAGCGCGGGGCGGGGGCCCCTACAATGAGCAGTTCTTC. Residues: CASSLARGGGPYNEQFF.

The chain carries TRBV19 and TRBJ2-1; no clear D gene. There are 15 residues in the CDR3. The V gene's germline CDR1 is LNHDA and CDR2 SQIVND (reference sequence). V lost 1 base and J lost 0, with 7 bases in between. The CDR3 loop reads CASSIGPNSYNEQFF. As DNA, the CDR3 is TGTGCCAGTAGTATAGGGCCCAACTCCTACAATGAGCAGTTCTTC.

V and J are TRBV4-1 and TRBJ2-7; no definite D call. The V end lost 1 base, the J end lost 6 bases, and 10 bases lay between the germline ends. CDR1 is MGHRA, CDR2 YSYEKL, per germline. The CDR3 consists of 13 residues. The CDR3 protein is CASSQVLLGEQYF. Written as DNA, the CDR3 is TGCGCCAGCAGCCAAGTCTTACTTGGCGAGCAGTACTTC.

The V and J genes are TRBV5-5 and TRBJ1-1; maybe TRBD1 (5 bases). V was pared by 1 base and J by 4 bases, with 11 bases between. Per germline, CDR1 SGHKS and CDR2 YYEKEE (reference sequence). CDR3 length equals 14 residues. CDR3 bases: TGTGCCAGCAGCTTGCTCTTCCAGGGCACTGAAGCTTTCTTT. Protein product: CASSLLFQGTEAFF.

The CDR3 here is CASSTPQENTGELFF. CDR3 DNA sequence: TGTGCCAGTAGTACCCCGCAGGAGAACACCGGGGAGCTGTTTTTT. The V gene is TRBV19, the J gene TRBJ2-2, with unresolved D. Germline values: CDR1 LNHDA, CDR2 SQIVND (reference sequence). V shed 4 bases and J shed 1 base, with 10 bases lying between them. CDR3 length: 15 amino acids.

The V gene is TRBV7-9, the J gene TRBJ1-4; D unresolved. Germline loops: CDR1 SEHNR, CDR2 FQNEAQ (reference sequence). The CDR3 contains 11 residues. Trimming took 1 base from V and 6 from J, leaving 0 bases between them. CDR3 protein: CASSLDEKLFF. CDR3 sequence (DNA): TGTGCCAGCAGCTTAGATGAAAAACTGTTTTTT.

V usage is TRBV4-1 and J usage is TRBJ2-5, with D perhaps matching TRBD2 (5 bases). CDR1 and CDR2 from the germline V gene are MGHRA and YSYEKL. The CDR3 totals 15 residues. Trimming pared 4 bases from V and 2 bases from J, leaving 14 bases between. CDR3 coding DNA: TGCGCCAGCAGCCCGTCGAGCGGTCCTCAAGAGACCCAGTACTTC. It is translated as CASSPSSGPQETQYF.

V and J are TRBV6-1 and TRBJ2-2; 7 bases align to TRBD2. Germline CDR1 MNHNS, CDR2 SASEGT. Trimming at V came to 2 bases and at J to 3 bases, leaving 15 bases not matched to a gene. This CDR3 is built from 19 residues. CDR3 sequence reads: CASSEREIWGGEDTGELFF. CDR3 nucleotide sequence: TGTGCCAGCAGTGAAAGGGAGATTTGGGGGGGAGAGGACACCGGGGAGCTGTTTTTT.

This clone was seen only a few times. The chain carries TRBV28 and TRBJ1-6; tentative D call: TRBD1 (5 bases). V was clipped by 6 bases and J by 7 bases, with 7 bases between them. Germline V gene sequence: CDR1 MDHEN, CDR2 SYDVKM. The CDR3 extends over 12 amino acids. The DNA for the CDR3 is TGTGCCAGCAGAGACAGAAATTCACCCCTCCACTTT. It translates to CASRDRNSPLHF.

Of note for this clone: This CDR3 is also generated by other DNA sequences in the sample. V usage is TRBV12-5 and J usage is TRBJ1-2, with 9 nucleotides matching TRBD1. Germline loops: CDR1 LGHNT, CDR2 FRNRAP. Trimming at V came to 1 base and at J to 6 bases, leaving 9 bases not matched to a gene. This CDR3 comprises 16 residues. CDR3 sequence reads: CASGLGLGDRVHGYTF. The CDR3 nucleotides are TGTGCTAGTGGTTTGGGACTGGGGGACAGGGTTCATGGCTACACCTTC.

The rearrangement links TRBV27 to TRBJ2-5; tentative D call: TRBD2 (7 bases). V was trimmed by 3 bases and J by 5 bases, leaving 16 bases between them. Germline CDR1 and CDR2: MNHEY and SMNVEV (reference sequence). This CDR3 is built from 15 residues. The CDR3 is CASSFTGEGGETQYF. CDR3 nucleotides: TGTGCCAGCAGTTTTACGGGGGAGGGGGGGGAGACCCAGTACTTC.

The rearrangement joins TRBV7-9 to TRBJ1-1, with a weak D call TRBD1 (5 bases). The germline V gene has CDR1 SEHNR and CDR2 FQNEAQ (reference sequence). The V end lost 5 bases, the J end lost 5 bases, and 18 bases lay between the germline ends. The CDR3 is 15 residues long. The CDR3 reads CASSPYQGTKTEAFF. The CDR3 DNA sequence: TGTGCCAGCAGCCCTTACCAGGGAACGAAAACTGAAGCTTTCTTT.

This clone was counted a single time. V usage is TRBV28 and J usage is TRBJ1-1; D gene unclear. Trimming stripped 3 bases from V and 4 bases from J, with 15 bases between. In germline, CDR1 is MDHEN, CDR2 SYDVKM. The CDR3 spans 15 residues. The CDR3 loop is CASSFSPDASTEAFF. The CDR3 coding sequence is TGTGCCAGCAGTTTTTCCCCAGATGCAAGCACTGAAGCTTTCTTT.

The CDR3 loop is CASGYSGDYTDTQYF. CDR3 nucleotide sequence: TGTGCCAGCGGATATAGCGGGGACTACACAGATACGCAGTATTTT. The chain couples TRBV28 to TRBJ2-3, with TRBD2 matching 8 bases. The V and J ends lost 8 bases and 2 bases, in that order; junction bases with no gene match: 9. CDR1 is MDHEN and CDR2 is SYDVKM in the germline V gene. This CDR3 comprises 15 residues.

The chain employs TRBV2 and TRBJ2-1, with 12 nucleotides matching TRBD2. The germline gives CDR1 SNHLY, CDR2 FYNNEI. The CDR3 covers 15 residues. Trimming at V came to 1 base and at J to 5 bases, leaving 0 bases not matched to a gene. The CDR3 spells CASSEGTSGNNEQFF. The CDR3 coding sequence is TGTGCCAGCAGTGAAGGGACTAGCGGGAACAATGAGCAGTTCTTC.

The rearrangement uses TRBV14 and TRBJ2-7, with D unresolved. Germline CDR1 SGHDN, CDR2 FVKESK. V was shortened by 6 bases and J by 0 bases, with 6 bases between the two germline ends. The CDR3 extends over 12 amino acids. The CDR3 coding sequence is TGTGCCAGCAGTGACTTCTCCTACGAGCAGTACTTC. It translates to CASSDFSYEQYF.

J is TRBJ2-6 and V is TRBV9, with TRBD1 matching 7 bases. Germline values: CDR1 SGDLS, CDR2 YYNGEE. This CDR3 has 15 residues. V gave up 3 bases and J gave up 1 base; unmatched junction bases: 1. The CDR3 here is CASSARGSGANVLTF. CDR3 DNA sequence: TGTGCCAGCAGCGCCAGGGGGTCTGGGGCCAACGTCCTGACTTTC.

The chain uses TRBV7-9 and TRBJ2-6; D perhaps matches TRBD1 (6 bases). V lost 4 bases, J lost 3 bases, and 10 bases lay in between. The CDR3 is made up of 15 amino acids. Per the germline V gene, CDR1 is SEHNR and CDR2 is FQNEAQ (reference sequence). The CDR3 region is CASSSRGYGANVLTF. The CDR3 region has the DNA TGTGCCAGCAGCTCTAGGGGGTATGGGGCCAACGTCCTGACTTTC.

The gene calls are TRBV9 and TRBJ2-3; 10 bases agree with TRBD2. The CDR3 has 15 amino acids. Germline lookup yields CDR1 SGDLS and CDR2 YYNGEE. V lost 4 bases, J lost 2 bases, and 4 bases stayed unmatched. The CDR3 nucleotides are TGTGCCAGCAGCCAAGGGACTAGCGACACAGATACGCAGTATTTT. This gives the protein CASSQGTSDTDTQYF.

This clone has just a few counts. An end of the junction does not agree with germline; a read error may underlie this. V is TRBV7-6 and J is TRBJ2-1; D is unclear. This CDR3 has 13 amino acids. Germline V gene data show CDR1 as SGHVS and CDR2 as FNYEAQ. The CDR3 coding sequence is TGTGCCAGCAGCTTAGCCTCCCACAATGAGCAGTTCTTC. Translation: CASSLASHNEQFF.

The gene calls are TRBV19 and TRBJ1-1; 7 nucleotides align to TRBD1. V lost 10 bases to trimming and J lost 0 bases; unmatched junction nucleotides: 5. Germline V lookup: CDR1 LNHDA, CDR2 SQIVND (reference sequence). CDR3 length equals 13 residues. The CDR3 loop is CATRTGLNTEAFF. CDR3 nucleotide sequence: TGTGCCACGCGGACAGGATTGAACACTGAAGCTTTCTTT.

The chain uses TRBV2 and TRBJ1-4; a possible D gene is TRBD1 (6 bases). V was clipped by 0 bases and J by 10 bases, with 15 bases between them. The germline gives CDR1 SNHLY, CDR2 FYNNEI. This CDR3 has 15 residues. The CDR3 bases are TGTGCCAGCAGTGAAGCCCGTACCGGGACACCAAAACTGTTTTTT. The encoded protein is CASSEARTGTPKLFF.

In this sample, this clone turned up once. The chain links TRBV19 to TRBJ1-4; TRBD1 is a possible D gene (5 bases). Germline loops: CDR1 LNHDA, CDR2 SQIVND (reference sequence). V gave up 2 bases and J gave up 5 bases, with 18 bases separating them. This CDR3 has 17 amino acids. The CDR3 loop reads CASSINPGKGPNEKLFF. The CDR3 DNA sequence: TGTGCCAGTAGTATAAATCCAGGGAAAGGCCCCAATGAAAAACTGTTTTTT.

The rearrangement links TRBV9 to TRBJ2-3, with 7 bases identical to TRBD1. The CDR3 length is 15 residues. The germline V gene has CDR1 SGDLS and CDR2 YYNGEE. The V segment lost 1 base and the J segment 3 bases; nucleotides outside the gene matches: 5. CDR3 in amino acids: CASSVQGVDTDTQYF. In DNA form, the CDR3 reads TGTGCCAGCAGCGTACAGGGGGTAGATACAGATACGCAGTATTTT. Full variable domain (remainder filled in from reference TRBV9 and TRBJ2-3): DSGVTQTPKHLITATGQRVTLRCSPRSGDLSVYWYQQSLDQGLQFLIQYYNGEERAKGNILERFSAQQFPDLHSELNLSSLELGDSALYFCASSVQGVDTDTQYFGPGTRLTVL.

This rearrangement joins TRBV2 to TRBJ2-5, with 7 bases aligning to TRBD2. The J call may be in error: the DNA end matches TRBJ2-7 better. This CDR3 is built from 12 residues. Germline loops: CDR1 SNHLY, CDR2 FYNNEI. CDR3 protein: CASGLAAYEQYF. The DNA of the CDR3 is TGTGCCAGCGGCCTAGCGGCCTACGAGCAGTACTTC.

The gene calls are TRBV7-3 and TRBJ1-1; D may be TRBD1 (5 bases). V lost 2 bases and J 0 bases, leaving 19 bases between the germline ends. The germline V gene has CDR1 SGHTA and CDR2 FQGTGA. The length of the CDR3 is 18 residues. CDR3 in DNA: TGTGCCAGCAGCTTATATACCTTGGGGACGGGGATGAACACTGAAGCTTTCTTT. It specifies CASSLYTLGTGMNTEAFF.